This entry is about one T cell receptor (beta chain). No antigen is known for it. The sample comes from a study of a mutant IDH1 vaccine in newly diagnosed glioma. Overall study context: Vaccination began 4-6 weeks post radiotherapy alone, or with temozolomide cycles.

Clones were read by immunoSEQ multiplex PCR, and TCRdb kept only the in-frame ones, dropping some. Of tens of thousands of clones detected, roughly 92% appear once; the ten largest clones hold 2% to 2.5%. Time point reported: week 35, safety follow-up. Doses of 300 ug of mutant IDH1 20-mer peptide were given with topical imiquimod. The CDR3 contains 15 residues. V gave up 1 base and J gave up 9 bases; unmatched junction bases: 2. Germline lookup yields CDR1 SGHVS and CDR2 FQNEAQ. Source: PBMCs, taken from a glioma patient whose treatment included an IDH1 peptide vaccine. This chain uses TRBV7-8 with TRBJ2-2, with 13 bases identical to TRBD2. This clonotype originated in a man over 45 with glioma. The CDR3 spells CASSLGTSGSWELFF. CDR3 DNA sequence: TGTGCCAGCAGCTTAGGGACTAGCGGGAGTTGGGAGCTGTTTTTT.